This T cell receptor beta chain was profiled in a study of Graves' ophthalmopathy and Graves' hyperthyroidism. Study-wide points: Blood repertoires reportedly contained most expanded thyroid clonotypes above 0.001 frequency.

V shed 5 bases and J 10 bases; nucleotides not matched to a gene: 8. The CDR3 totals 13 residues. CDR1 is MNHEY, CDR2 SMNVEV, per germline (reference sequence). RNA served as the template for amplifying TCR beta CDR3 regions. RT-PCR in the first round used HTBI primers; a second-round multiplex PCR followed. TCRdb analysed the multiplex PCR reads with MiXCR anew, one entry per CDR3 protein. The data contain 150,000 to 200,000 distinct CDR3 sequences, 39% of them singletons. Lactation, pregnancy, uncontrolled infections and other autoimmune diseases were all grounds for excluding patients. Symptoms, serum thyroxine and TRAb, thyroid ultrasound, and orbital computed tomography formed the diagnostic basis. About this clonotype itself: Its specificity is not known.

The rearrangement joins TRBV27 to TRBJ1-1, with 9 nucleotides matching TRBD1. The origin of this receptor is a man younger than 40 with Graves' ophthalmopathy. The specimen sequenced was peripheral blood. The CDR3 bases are TGTGCCAGCAGTAACAGGGGGCGCGATCCAGCTTTCTTT. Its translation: CASSNRGRDPAFF.